This TCR beta chain appears in the sequencing data of a study of cytomegalovirus exposure and HLA in healthy donors (dated 2017 in TCRdb). About the investigation overall: According to a later analysis, one platform produced both the roughly 110 validation repertoires and the approximately 670 repertoires of the first cohort. To predict cytomegalovirus infection status, the study combined high-throughput TCR immunosequencing, statistical association of individual TCRs with disease status, and machine learning. The study was designed to test whether signatures of past pathogen exposure could be identified by cataloging public T cell receptors. A separate validation cohort of roughly 130 different subjects was used in addition to the roughly 670-subject first cohort.

The donors belonged to the validation cohort of approximately 130 subjects, which was separate from the roughly 670-subject first cohort. The library was prepared using the immunoSEQ multiplex PCR assay. From the authors' description of their analysis: A statistical classification framework was developed to diagnose cytomegalovirus status using the catalog of TCR beta chain sequences. The table was pulled from immuneACCESS by TCRdb, which kept in-frame rearrangements only. Such tables lose some clones; where checked, under half of the loss comes from unresolved V genes, and the rest has no known cause. V, J and clone size derive from that table, while D and trimming were established from the DNA sequence. The sample profile shows roughly 68,000 clones; around 89% of them were found once. The top ten constitute around 1.8% of the sample. Broader findings and caveats from the paper: The validation cohort had no HLA typing available for a later analysis, so co-occurrence within that cohort was assessed over all 120 or so repertoires. In vitro tests confirmed that three of the cytomegalovirus-associated TCR beta chains recognize cytomegalovirus antigens. The study listed 164 TCR beta chains as associated with cytomegalovirus. The authors suggested that the approach could potentially be extended to other disease states and immunological phenotypes. In both the original and validation cohorts, the classifier was reported to diagnose cytomegalovirus status with high specificity and sensitivity. Across donors, most TCR sequences were observed very rarely, whereas some public TCRs were present in many individuals. In a later analysis, TCRs clustered in the first cohort were found to also tend to co-occur in the 130 or so validation repertoires, with 94% of cluster scores above 0.

Concerning this clone: It has no known antigen specificity. Qualities for individual bases were not recorded, and no much larger clone is one base off.

This sequence originates from a woman aged 18 to 35 in good health and CMV-seronegative. The specimen sequenced was PBMCs.

The base sequence is TGTGCCAGCAGCTTTAGACAGGGAGTGGGCACAGATACGCAGTATTTT. Its translation reads: CASSFRQGVGTDTQYF. Recombination joined TRBV11-2 with TRBJ2-3, with 7 junctional bases fitting TRBD1. The germline V gene encodes CDR1 SGHAT and CDR2 FQNNGV. The CDR3 has 16 amino acids, counting the end cysteine and phenylalanine. Solely the CDR3 DNA is kept, with 48 bases framed from the first base. V and J are trimmed by 3 bases and 1 base, and the gene matches miss 7 bases of the junction.